Listed here are 5 T cell receptor beta chains from one sample, sequenced in a study of shared clonotypes between healthy human individuals. The protocol was immunoSEQ multiplex PCR, while the TCRdb copy is restricted to in-frame clones and leaves out a portion. The sample includes some 1 million clones, more than 60% of them seen just once. Sequences were obtained from memory CD4+ T cells sorted from blood. This sample's subset: CD45RA-negative fraction. These receptor sequences come from a man aged 18 to 29 in good health.

This chain uses TRBV7-2 with TRBJ2-1; 10 nucleotides match TRBD1. Germline V lookup: CDR1 SGHTA, CDR2 FQGNSA. The CDR3 runs to 16 residues. J lost 5 bases, V lost 0 bases, and 4 bases had no gene match. In DNA, the CDR3 is TGTGCCAGCAGCTTAGCCCTCGGGACAGGGGACAATGAGCAGTTCTTC. Translation: CASSLALGTGDNEQFF. Full variable domain (rest looked up from reference TRBV7-2 and TRBJ2-1): GAGVSQSPSNKVTEKGKDVELRCDPISGHTALYWYRQSLGQGLEFLIYFQGNSAPDKSGLPSDRFSAERTGGSVSTLTIQRTQQEDSAVYLCASSLALGTGDNEQFFGPGTRLTVL.

The V gene is TRBV5-5, the J gene TRBJ2-2; D gene uncertain. V lost 3 bases and J 2 bases, leaving 8 bases between the germline ends. This CDR3 is built from 14 residues. Germline V gene lookup returns CDR1 SGHKS and CDR2 YYEKEE (reference sequence). The CDR3 reads CASSSGPNTGELFF. In DNA, the CDR3 is TGTGCCAGCAGCTCGGGCCCAAACACCGGGGAGCTGTTTTTT.

This clone was seen only once. This sequence joins TRBV7-2 and TRBJ1-1; D gene uncertain. Trimming stripped 1 base from V and 8 bases from J, with 14 bases between. The CDR3 contains 14 residues. CDR1 and CDR2 from the germline V gene are SGHTA and FQGNSA. In nucleotides, the CDR3 is TGTGCCAGCAGCTTAGGGGCCAGCAAGTACGAAGCTTTCTTT. Protein sequence: CASSLGASKYEAFF.

There are many counts of this clone. This CDR3 reads CASSGLQGAPGANVLTF. In nucleotides, the CDR3 is TGTGCCAGCAGCGGGCTCCAGGGGGCCCCAGGGGCCAACGTCCTGACTTTC. This chain joins TRBV5-4 and TRBJ2-6; 8 nucleotides match TRBD1. V shed 4 bases and J 4 bases; nucleotides not matched to a gene: 10. CDR1 is SGHNT, CDR2 YYREEE, per germline (reference sequence). The CDR3 runs 17 residues.

CDR3 sequence (DNA): TGTGCCAGCAGTGAAGCGGACAGTCCCTTATCCCCCCAGTACTTC. Protein sequence: CASSEADSPLSPQYF. The chain links TRBV25-1 to TRBJ2-5; TRBD1 is a possible D gene (6 bases). The CDR3 contains 15 residues. From germline, CDR1 is MGHDK and CDR2 SYGVNS. Trimming cost V 2 bases and J 9 bases, with 19 bases left between them.